These T cell receptor beta chains were read from a single sample in a study of regulatory T cells in long-lasting Graves disease. MiXCR was run by TCRdb on the multiplex PCR reads, yielding one entry per CDR3 protein. The sample carries over 450,000 distinct CDR3 sequences, 12% recorded once. In addition, the sample was reused for a study of T cells in Graves' hyperthyroidism and ophthalmopathy.

The sample here was peripheral blood mononuclear cells (PBMCs), taken at new diagnosis, from a patient treated with antithyroid drugs. The receptor source for this set is a woman aged 30 to 39 with Graves disease. Each CDR3 is given with its conserved first and last residue. A D gene is named only where the DNA matches it firmly. Only part of the rows carry a size: once, few, many, or a class if the clone is expanded.

j_gene: TRBJ1-2
v_gene: TRBV12-3/TRBV12-4
d_gene: TRBD1
abundance: many
CDR3nt: TGTGCCAGCACCCCACAGGGGATCAAGCGCCCCTATGGCTACACCTTC
CDR3aa: CASTPQGIKRPYGYTF

j_gene: TRBJ2-7
v_gene: TRBV20-1
d_gene: TRBD1
abundance: once
CDR3nt: TGCAGTGCTAGGGGACAGACCCTGAGCTCCTACGAGCAGTACTTC
CDR3aa: CSARGQTLSSYEQYF

j_gene: TRBJ2-5
v_gene: TRBV11-2
d_gene: .
abundance: many
CDR3nt: TGTGCCAGCAGCCGTACCGAGACCCAGTACTTC
CDR3aa: CASSRTETQYF

j_gene: TRBJ2-2
v_gene: TRBV11-1
d_gene: .
abundance: .
CDR3nt: TGTGCCAGCAGGGGGCATAGGGACACCGGGGAGCCGTTTTTT
CDR3aa: CASRGHRDTGEPFF

j_gene: TRBJ2-2
v_gene: TRBV28
d_gene: TRBD1
abundance: .
CDR3nt: TGTGCCAGCAGAAGACAGGGTGGCCGCTCCGGGGAGCTGTTTTTT
CDR3aa: CASRRQGGRSGELFF

j_gene: TRBJ1-2
v_gene: TRBV30
d_gene: .
abundance: many
CDR3nt: TGTGCCTGGAGAGCCACCCGATCAGGTGGCTACACCTTC
CDR3aa: CAWRATRSGGYTF

j_gene: TRBJ2-1
v_gene: TRBV5-1
d_gene: TRBD2
abundance: .
CDR3nt: TGCGCCAGCAGCTTGTCAGCGGGATATGATGAGCAGTTCTTC
CDR3aa: CASSLSAGYDEQFF

j_gene: TRBJ2-7
v_gene: TRBV3-1
d_gene: TRBD2
abundance: many
CDR3nt: TGTGCCAGCAGCCAAGCCGGGACTAGCGGCCTGGAGCAGTACTTC
CDR3aa: CASSQAGTSGLEQYF

j_gene: TRBJ1-2
v_gene: TRBV6-2/TRBV6-3
d_gene: .
abundance: .
CDR3nt: TGTGCCAGCACCTCGGACCGAAACTATGGCTACACCTTC
CDR3aa: CASTSDRNYGYTF

j_gene: TRBJ1-2
v_gene: TRBV6-5
d_gene: .
abundance: many
CDR3nt: TGTGCCAGCAGTTACTCGACAGGCACTTACTATGGCTACACCTTC
CDR3aa: CASSYSTGTYYGYTF

j_gene: TRBJ1-6
v_gene: TRBV19
d_gene: .
abundance: few
CDR3nt: TGTGCCAGTAGCAAGAGCTACAGCTCCTATAATTCACCCCTCCACTTT
CDR3aa: CASSKSYSSYNSPLHF

j_gene: TRBJ1-5
v_gene: TRBV11-2
d_gene: .
abundance: many
CDR3nt: TGTGCCAGCAGCTTCCTAGGGCAGCCCCAGCATTTT
CDR3aa: CASSFLGQPQHF

j_gene: TRBJ2-1
v_gene: TRBV19
d_gene: .
abundance: few
CDR3nt: TGTGCCAGTAGTATAAATCTAGCGTCCTTAAATGAGCAGTTCTTC
CDR3aa: CASSINLASLNEQFF

j_gene: TRBJ1-5
v_gene: TRBV30
d_gene: TRBD1
abundance: few
CDR3nt: TGTGCCTGGAGCCGGGACAGGGGGCCATATAGCAATCAGCCCCAGCATTTT
CDR3aa: CAWSRDRGPYSNQPQHF

j_gene: TRBJ2-3
v_gene: TRBV12-3/TRBV12-4
d_gene: TRBD2
abundance: many
CDR3nt: TGTGCCAGCACCCTTAGGACTAGCGGGGGAGATACGCAGTATTTT
CDR3aa: CASTLRTSGGDTQYF

j_gene: TRBJ1-2
v_gene: TRBV20-1
d_gene: TRBD1
abundance: .
CDR3nt: TGCAGTGCTAGAGTAACAGGGGAATATGGCTACACCTTC
CDR3aa: CSARVTGEYGYTF

j_gene: TRBJ2-3
v_gene: TRBV28
d_gene: .
abundance: many
CDR3nt: TGTGCCAGCATTGACCTTAGCACAGATACGCAGTATTTT
CDR3aa: CASIDLSTDTQYF

j_gene: TRBJ2-2
v_gene: TRBV3-1
d_gene: TRBD1
abundance: many
CDR3nt: TGTGCCAGCAGCCAACAGGACAGGTGGGCGAACACCGGGGAGCTGTTTTTT
CDR3aa: CASSQQDRWANTGELFF

j_gene: TRBJ2-4
v_gene: TRBV25-1
d_gene: .
abundance: .
CDR3nt: TGTGCCAGCAGTTCCTTGGGGAACATTCAGTACTTC
CDR3aa: CASSSLGNIQYF

j_gene: TRBJ2-1
v_gene: TRBV28
d_gene: TRBD2
abundance: many
CDR3nt: TGTGCCAGCAGCCAATGGACTAGCGGGGCCAATGAGCAGTTCTTC
CDR3aa: CASSQWTSGANEQFF

j_gene: TRBJ2-1
v_gene: TRBV6-2/TRBV6-3
d_gene: TRBD2
abundance: few
CDR3nt: TGTGCCAGCAGTGAACCAGCGGGAGGGGTCTCCTACAATGAGCAGTTCTTC
CDR3aa: CASSEPAGGVSYNEQFF

j_gene: TRBJ2-2
v_gene: TRBV9
d_gene: .
abundance: few
CDR3nt: TGTGCCAGCAGCGTAGGAAGTCATGCCGGGGAGCTGTTTTTT
CDR3aa: CASSVGSHAGELFF

j_gene: TRBJ1-1
v_gene: TRBV7-9
d_gene: TRBD1
abundance: .
CDR3nt: TGTGCCAGCAGCTTAGCTGGGACAGGGGGCTACACTGAAGCTTTCTTT
CDR3aa: CASSLAGTGGYTEAFF

j_gene: TRBJ2-7
v_gene: TRBV11-2
d_gene: TRBD1
abundance: many
CDR3nt: TGTGCCAGCAGCCCCGGGGACAGGGCCGCCTCCTACGAGCAGTACTTC
CDR3aa: CASSPGDRAASYEQYF

j_gene: TRBJ1-2
v_gene: TRBV29-1
d_gene: .
abundance: few
CDR3nt: TGCAGCGTTCACGAGAACTATGGCTACACCTTC
CDR3aa: CSVHENYGYTF

j_gene: TRBJ2-7
v_gene: TRBV20-1
d_gene: .
abundance: many
CDR3nt: TGCAGTCCCCAGCGGGACACGGGGGAGCAGTACTTC
CDR3aa: CSPQRDTGEQYF

j_gene: TRBJ2-5
v_gene: TRBV30
d_gene: .
abundance: many
CDR3nt: TGTGCCTGGAGTGTATCGGGGTTGTTGGAGACCCAGTACTTC
CDR3aa: CAWSVSGLLETQYF

j_gene: TRBJ1-5
v_gene: TRBV2
d_gene: .
abundance: .
CDR3nt: TGTGCCAGCAGTTCACGTTGGACAGTTCGCAATCAGCCCCAGCATTTT
CDR3aa: CASSSRWTVRNQPQHF

j_gene: TRBJ2-7
v_gene: TRBV6-1
d_gene: TRBD1
abundance: few
CDR3nt: TGTGCCAGCAGCCTTCGACCGGGACAGGGGTACGAGCAGTACTTC
CDR3aa: CASSLRPGQGYEQYF

j_gene: TRBJ2-2
v_gene: TRBV24-1
d_gene: .
abundance: .
CDR3nt: TGTGCCACCAGTACTAATTACCGATACACCGGGGAGCTGTTTTTT
CDR3aa: CATSTNYRYTGELFF

j_gene: TRBJ2-1
v_gene: TRBV6-5
d_gene: TRBD2
abundance: many
CDR3nt: TGTGCCAGCAGTTACTCGACCTCGCTAGCGGGGGGCTCCTACAATGAGCAGTTCTTC
CDR3aa: CASSYSTSLAGGSYNEQFF

j_gene: TRBJ1-1
v_gene: TRBV5-4
d_gene: .
abundance: .
CDR3nt: TGTGCCAGCAGCCCGGACAGATCGAACACTGAAGCTTTCTTT
CDR3aa: CASSPDRSNTEAFF

j_gene: TRBJ2-1
v_gene: TRBV4-1
d_gene: .
abundance: .
CDR3nt: TGCGCCAGCAGCCAAGGGAGGAGCTCCTACAATGAGCAGTTCTTC
CDR3aa: CASSQGRSSYNEQFF

j_gene: TRBJ2-7
v_gene: TRBV11-3
d_gene: TRBD1
abundance: many
CDR3nt: TGTGCCAGCAGCTTAGAGGGGACAGGGTACGACGAGCAGTACTTC
CDR3aa: CASSLEGTGYDEQYF